The 7 T cell receptor beta chains listed next were all sequenced from one sample in a study of T cells expressing NK-cell markers (TCRdb year 2020). The receptor library was made with 5' RACE. The reads were generated on an Illumina HiSeq 2000. TCRdb reprocessed the reads; each CDR3 protein sequence makes one entry, and DNA is unavailable. The sample table gives a few hundred thousand distinct CDR3 sequences. The ten top clones hold 0.39% of the sample. Input material: blood T cells: a sorted CD56 or NKG2C T cell subset, CD4+ or CD8+ T cells, or bulk PBMC T cells (not recorded which). Receptors originate from a man aged 18-30 years in good health. Donor details come from another sample of the same person, matched by shared clones.

This chain connects TRBV30 to TRBJ1-4; TCRdb selects TRBD1, and the lack of DNA leaves this call unchecked. CDR3 length equals 17 residues. The germline V gene has CDR1 GTSNPN and CDR2 SVGIG (reference sequence). The CDR3 here is CAWSVLGGKGTNEKLFF.

This CDR3 reads CASNPRPGGSSHNEQFF. The chain employs TRBV6-1 and TRBJ2-1; TCRdb's D call of TRBD1 is untestable without DNA. Germline CDR1 MNHNS, CDR2 SASEGT. There are 17 residues in the CDR3.

This sequence joins TRBV7-2 and TRBJ1-5; TCRdb names TRBD1, which stays unverified in the absence of DNA. The CDR3 is 12 amino acids. In germline, CDR1 is SGHTA, CDR2 FQGNSA. The CDR3 loop reads CASSRDDQPQHF.

This chain connects TRBV29-1 to TRBJ2-5; the TRBD2 assignment by TCRdb is unverifiable without DNA. The germline V gene has CDR1 SQVTM and CDR2 ANQGSEA. This CDR3 is 16 amino acids long. The CDR3 protein is CSVKPTSGGIQETQYF.

CDR3 region: CASSQVFEAVNSPLHF. The chain is built from TRBV4-1 and TRBJ1-6. The CDR3 covers 16 residues. Germline-derived CDR1 and CDR2 are MGHRA and YSYEKL.

The rearrangement links TRBV12-3 or TRBV12-4 to TRBJ2-5; the D call of TRBD2 rests on TCRdb alone, since no DNA is present to check it. The CDR3 spans 15 residues. The CDR3 region is CASRPSGKREETQYF.

The J gene is TRBJ2-3, the V gene TRBV5-1. Germline values: CDR1 SGHRS, CDR2 YFSETQ. This CDR3 is 12 amino acids long. The CDR3 loop is CASSLDQGTQYF.